What follows describes a single T cell receptor (beta chain). Its specificity is not known. These data come from a study of T cells in Graves' hyperthyroidism and ophthalmopathy. About the study: Before treatment of any kind, peripheral blood was taken at initial diagnosis. Study results and limitations: Blood also showed most of the thyroid clonotypes that were expanded above 0.001.

This CDR3 has 16 residues. V lost 1 base and J lost 1; bases outside the gene matches: 3. Germline CDR1 is SGHDN and CDR2 is FVKESK. The study enrolled patients aged 18 to 65 with newly diagnosed hyperthyroidism of under 2 months' duration. Each diagnosis was grounded in clinical symptoms, serum thyroxine and TRAb, thyroid ultrasound, and orbital computed tomography. What was amplified from RNA transcripts were TCR beta CDR3 regions. The HTBI primer set was used in a first-round RT-PCR of the TCR CDR3. Using its own MiXCR run on the multiplex PCR reads, TCRdb lists one record per CDR3 protein. Of roughly 580,000 distinct CDR3 sequences in the sample, approximately 15% were seen once.

The source is a woman younger than 45 with Graves' hyperthyroidism that later progressed to Graves' ophthalmopathy. The rearrangement links TRBV14 to TRBJ2-2; 7 nucleotides agree with TRBD1. Sequences were obtained from blood. The CDR3 region has the DNA TGTGCCAGCAGCCAAGTTACAGGGGTGAACACCGGGGAGCTGTTTTTT. It is translated as CASSQVTGVNTGELFF. Complete variable domain (other parts from reference TRBV14 and TRBJ2-2): EAGVTQFPSHSVIEKGQTVTLRCDPISGHDNLYWYRRVMGKEIKFLLHFVKESKQDESGMPNNRFLAERTGGTYSTLKVQPAELEDSGVYFCASSQVTGVNTGELFFGEGSRLTVL.